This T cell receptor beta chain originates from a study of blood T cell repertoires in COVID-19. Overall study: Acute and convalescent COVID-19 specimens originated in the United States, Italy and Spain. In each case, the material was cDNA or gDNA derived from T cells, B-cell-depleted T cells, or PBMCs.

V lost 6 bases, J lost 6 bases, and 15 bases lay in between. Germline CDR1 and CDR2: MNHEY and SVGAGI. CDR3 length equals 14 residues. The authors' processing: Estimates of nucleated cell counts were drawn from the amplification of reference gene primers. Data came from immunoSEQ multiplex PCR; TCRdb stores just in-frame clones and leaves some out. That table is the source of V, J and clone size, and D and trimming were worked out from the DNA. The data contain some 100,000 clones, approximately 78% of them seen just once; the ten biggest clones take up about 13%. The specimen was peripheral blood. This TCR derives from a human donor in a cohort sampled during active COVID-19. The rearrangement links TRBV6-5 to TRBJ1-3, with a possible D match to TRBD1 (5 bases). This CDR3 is CASRGLTGSNTIYF. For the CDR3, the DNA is TGTGCCAGCAGGGGGCTCACCGGATCAAACACCATATATTTT.